The clone carrying this T cell receptor (beta chain) was observed a single time. Its antigen is still unknown. Alongside a J-beta primer mix, a sample-barcoded 5' primer served in a second PCR lasting about 7 to 11 cycles. TCRdb fed the 5' RACE reads into MiXCR, producing one record per CDR3 protein. The sample lists hundreds of thousands of distinct CDR3 sequences; about 62% were seen once. These data belong to a study of blood T cells in healthy people across ages. Overall study context: Per every two T cells, about one barcoded beta molecule was captured by template switching.

Total RNA was isolated from each sample in quantities of at least 6 micrograms. Study-wide findings and caveats: PBMCs were not sorted, which prevented a conclusive comparison of naive versus antigen-experienced cells. Across the age range, TCR beta diversity per million T cells fell in a roughly linear way.

This clonotype was sampled from a man aged 25-45 years in good health. The sequenced sample was blood.

CDR3 DNA sequence: TGTGCCAGCAGCTTAAGCCGGACAGGGGGGGTTCCCTATGGCTACACCTTC. Translation gives CASSLSRTGGVPYGYTF. V is TRBV7-9 and J is TRBJ1-2; 10 bases are shared with TRBD1. Germline CDR1 is SEHNR and CDR2 is FQNEAQ (reference sequence). The J segment lost 4 bases and the V segment lost 2 bases, leaving 10 bases of the junction unmatched. The CDR3 is made up of 17 amino acids.